This T cell receptor beta chain came from a study of CD8 T cells in ankylosing spondylitis (dated by TCRdb to about 2017). Some background on the complete study: The study set out to find disease-linked TCR variants by profiling T cell receptor beta repertoires in ankylosing spondylitis patients and healthy donors. The full study cohort comprised approximately 23 ankylosing spondylitis patients and over a hundred healthy donors. Peripheral blood was sampled, and synovial fluid was also collected from ankylosing spondylitis patients. Broader findings and caveats from the paper: Some motif variants were previously reported in synovial fluid and blood of reactive arthritis patients, suggesting common disease-initiation mechanisms. In peripheral blood, the disease-linked clones were found at relatively low frequencies and had a CD8+ phenotype. According to the report, matched synovial fluid samples from ankylosing spondylitis patients were significantly enriched for the disease-linked clones. Blood from ankylosing spondylitis patients appeared to be characterized by a TCR beta motif made up of several highly homologous amino acid variants.

This clonotype appeared a few times. Its specific antigen is unknown. Base qualities were left out, and no much larger clone turns up one base away. V loses 5 bases at its end and J loses 7 bases; junction bases beyond the gene matches: 5. As encoded in the germline V gene, CDR1 is MNHEY while CDR2 is SVGAGI. Measured from the cysteine to the phenylalanine, the CDR3 is 14 residues long. CDR3 DNA only is kept here, 42 bases in frame from base 1. The listed sequencing device is Illumina HiSeq 2500. Quantitative 5'-RACE with molecular barcodes was used to prepare TCR beta libraries. The original methods were these. To identify disease-linked TCR variants, a new computational method was used, one built on a probabilistic model of VDJ rearrangement. Clones were called with MiXCR by TCRdb after fastp trimmed the public reads at Q25, and only in-frame beta chains were retained. CDR3 protein sequences are deduplicated, and each keeps its most common genes and DNA. These V and J calls derive from TCRdb rather than the authors' analysis. A total of 200,000 to 250,000 distinct CDR3 sequences appear in this sample, about 10% of them only once. Less than 7% of the sample lies in the top ten.

This TCR was recovered from a male donor with ankylosing spondylitis or in good health (not recorded which). Recombination joined TRBV6-5 with TRBJ1-5; a stretch of 10 junction bases matches TRBD1. Sequencing was carried out using blood, either unsorted or a sorted T cell fraction (not recorded which). The CDR3 region reads CASSRDRGQQPQHF. Read as DNA, the sequence is TGTGCCAGCAGTAGGGACAGGGGTCAACAGCCCCAGCATTTT.